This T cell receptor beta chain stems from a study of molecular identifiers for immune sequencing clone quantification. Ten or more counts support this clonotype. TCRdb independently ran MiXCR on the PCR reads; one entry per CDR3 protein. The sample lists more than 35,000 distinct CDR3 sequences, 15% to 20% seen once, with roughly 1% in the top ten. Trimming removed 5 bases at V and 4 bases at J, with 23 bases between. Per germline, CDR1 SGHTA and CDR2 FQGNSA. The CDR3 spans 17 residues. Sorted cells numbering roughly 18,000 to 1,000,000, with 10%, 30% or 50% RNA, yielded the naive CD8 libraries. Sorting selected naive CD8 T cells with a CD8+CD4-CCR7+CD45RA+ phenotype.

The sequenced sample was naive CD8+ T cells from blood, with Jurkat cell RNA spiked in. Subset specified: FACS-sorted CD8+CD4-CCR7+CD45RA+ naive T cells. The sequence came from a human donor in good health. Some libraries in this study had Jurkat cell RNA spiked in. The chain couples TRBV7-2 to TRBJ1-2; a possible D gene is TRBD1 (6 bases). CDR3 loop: CASSPMTGTPTLYGYTF. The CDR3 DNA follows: TGTGCCAGCAGCCCCATGACAGGAACGCCAACGCTCTATGGCTACACCTTC. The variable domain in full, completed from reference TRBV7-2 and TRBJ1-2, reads GAGVSQSPSNKVTEKGKDVELRCDPISGHTALYWYRQSLGQGLEFLIYFQGNSAPDKSGLPSDRFSAERTGGSVSTLTIQRTQQEDSAVYLCASSPMTGTPTLYGYTFGSGTRLTVV.